This TCR beta chain appears in the sequencing data of a study of human T cells and chemical hapten exposure. The library gave individual cDNA molecules unique molecular identifiers. TCRdb reanalysed the RACE reads using MiXCR and keeps one entry per CDR3 protein. The table has around 120,000 distinct CDR3 sequences, about 12% seen once. The table lists this clonotype with a few counts. The time point is: patch test 1, 2 weeks after DPC sensitization. Treatment given: therapeutic diphenylcyclopropenone sensitization with weekly scalp DPC. From germline, CDR1 is MNHEY and CDR2 SVGAGI. The CDR3 spans 16 residues. The V and J ends lost 0 bases and 5 bases respectively, with 14 bases between them.

The specimen was whole blood, collected in connection with sensitization to the hapten diphenylcyclopropenone (DPC). The receptor was derived from a woman aged 50 to 60 with alopecia areata. Some clones in this sample may be carry-over from other donors' samples. The chain recombines TRBV6-5 with TRBJ2-1; TRBD2 might be the D (6 bases). The CDR3 protein is CASSYSGRLENNEQFF. As DNA, the CDR3 is TGTGCCAGCAGTTACTCGGGGAGACTAGAAAACAATGAGCAGTTCTTC.